This TCR beta chain was found in a study of blood T cell repertoires in COVID-19. TCRdb keeps only in-frame clones here, not all; method: immunoSEQ multiplex PCR. This sample has about 270,000 clones, with about 85% found just once. The CDR3 runs to 14 residues. Germline lookup yields CDR1 SNHLY and CDR2 FYNNEI. V was cut by 4 bases and J by 8 bases, with 17 bases left in between. Specimen: peripheral blood. The gene calls are TRBV2 and TRBJ1-2; possible D gene TRBD1, 5 bases. The source of this sequence is a man between 60 and 75 years old who had recovered from COVID-19. The CDR3 here is CASSVVPGGGGYTF. CDR3 DNA: TGTGCCAGCAGTGTTGTCCCCGGGGGTGGAGGCTACACCTTC.